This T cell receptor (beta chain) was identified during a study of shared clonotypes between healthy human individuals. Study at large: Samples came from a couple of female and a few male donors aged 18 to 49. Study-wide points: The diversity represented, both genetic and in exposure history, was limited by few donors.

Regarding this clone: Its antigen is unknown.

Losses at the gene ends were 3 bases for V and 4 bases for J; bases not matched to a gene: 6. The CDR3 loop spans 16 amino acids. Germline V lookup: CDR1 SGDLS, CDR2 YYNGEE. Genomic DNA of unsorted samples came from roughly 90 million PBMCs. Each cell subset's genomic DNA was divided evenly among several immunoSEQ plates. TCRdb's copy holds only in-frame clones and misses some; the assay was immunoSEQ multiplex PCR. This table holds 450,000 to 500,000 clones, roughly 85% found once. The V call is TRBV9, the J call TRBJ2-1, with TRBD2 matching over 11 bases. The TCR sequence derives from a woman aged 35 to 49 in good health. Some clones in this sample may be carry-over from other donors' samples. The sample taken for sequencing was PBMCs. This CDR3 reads CASSGLAGGKYNEQFF. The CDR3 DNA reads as TGTGCCAGCAGCGGATTAGCGGGAGGGAAGTACAATGAGCAGTTCTTC.